This TCR beta chain was captured in a study of blood T cell repertoires in COVID-19. Study in general: Acute and convalescent COVID-19 samples came from the United States, Italy and Spain.

This clone was found once. In the original workflow: Reference gene primer amplification in the assay estimated nucleated cell counts. Some clones are missing from TCRdb's copy, which holds only in-frame ones; the method was immunoSEQ multiplex PCR. From that table come the V and J calls and clone size; the DNA was used to work out D and trimming. The repertoire holds about 190,000 clones, with roughly 89% as singletons. Germline assignment: CDR1 MNHEY and CDR2 SVGEGT. V dropped 4 bases and J dropped 3 bases, with 21 bases sitting between them. The CDR3 runs 17 residues. This sequence was found in a woman aged 18 to 35 who had recovered from COVID-19. The V call is TRBV6-2 or TRBV6-3, the J call TRBJ2-5; maybe TRBD2 (5 bases). Material for sequencing was peripheral blood. The CDR3 bases are TGTGCCAGCAGTTCCACCACCGCAACCGAGCGGAAAGAGACCCAGTACTTC. This encodes CASSSTTATERKETQYF.